These 15 T cell receptor beta chains share one sample of origin, sequenced in a study of shared clonotypes between healthy human individuals (TCRdb year 2020). Libraries were prepared through the immunoSEQ multiplex PCR assay. TCRdb holds this immuneACCESS table with in-frame rearrangements only. Some clones are missing; in checked studies, unresolved V genes explain under half, and the rest has no known cause. For this sample the table gives roughly 400,000 clones, of which roughly 96% were detected only once. Approximately 0.32% of the sample goes to the ten largest clones. Sequencing used memory CD8+ T cells sorted from blood. Interpreted using the paper, the cell subset or site label stands for: CD45RO+ cells pooled with CCR7-negative TemRA cells. These receptors were taken from a young man in good health.

Regarding this clone: Other nucleotide sequences from this sample produce the same CDR3. This chain links TRBV6-5 with TRBJ2-1; TRBD2 aligns across 11 bases. The germline gives CDR1 MNHEY, CDR2 SVGAGI. Trimming removed 6 bases from V and 5 bases from J; junction bases left unmatched: 6. The CDR3 sequence is 15 residues long. CDR3 in amino acids: CASSPLAGVDNEQFF. For the CDR3, the DNA is TGTGCCAGCAGCCCACTAGCGGGAGTTGACAATGAGCAGTTCTTC.

Regarding this clone: Other DNA variants within this sample encode the same CDR3. The rearrangement joins TRBV28 to TRBJ2-7; D remains unclear. With 2 bases removed from V and 4 bases from J, the gap between germline ends came to 3 bases. Germline CDR1 MDHEN, CDR2 SYDVKM. CDR3 size: 11 residues. The CDR3 loop reads CASSLGYEQYF. CDR3 nucleotides: TGTGCCAGCAGTTTAGGATACGAGCAGTACTTC. Filled out from reference TRBV28 and TRBJ2-7, the complete variable domain reads DVKVTQSSRYLVKRTGEKVFLECVQDMDHENMFWYRQDPGLGLRLIYFSYDVKMKEKGDIPEGYSVSREKKERFSLILESASTNQTSMYLCASSLGYEQYFGPGTRLTVT.

The genes are TRBV6-5 and TRBJ2-3; no definite D call. The V end was cut by 2 bases, the J end by 2 bases, with 5 bases between. The germline gives CDR1 MNHEY, CDR2 SVGAGI. This CDR3 has 13 amino acids. The CDR3 here is CASSYKHTDTQYF. The CDR3 nucleotides read TGTGCCAGCAGTTACAAGCACACAGATACGCAGTATTTT.

The chain combines TRBV7-9 with TRBJ2-3, with D uncertain. V dropped 2 bases and J dropped 5 bases, with 14 bases sitting between them. This CDR3 spans 15 amino acids. Germline-derived CDR1 and CDR2 are SEHNR and FQNEAQ (reference sequence). DNA for the CDR3: TGTGCCAGCAGCTTACAGGCTAGTCCCATAGATACGCAGTATTTT. Protein sequence: CASSLQASPIDTQYF.

The chain links TRBV7-9 to TRBJ1-1; the match to TRBD1 covers 10 bases. CDR3 length equals 16 residues. Germline V gene data show CDR1 as SEHNR and CDR2 as FQNEAQ (reference sequence). Germline trimming cut 4 bases from V and 2 bases from J; bases unmatched to any gene: 7. The CDR3 sequence is CASSSGTGVGNTEAFF. The CDR3, as DNA: TGTGCCAGCAGCTCAGGGACAGGGGTGGGAAACACTGAAGCTTTCTTT.

As for this clone: The sample has other DNA sequences that encode this CDR3 too. The chain is built from TRBV6-5 and TRBJ2-3; 9 bases agree with TRBD2. Germline assignment: CDR1 MNHEY and CDR2 SVGAGI. Trimming removed 1 base from V and 1 base from J; junction bases left unmatched: 0. This CDR3 region has 15 residues. CDR3 in amino acids: CASSYLAGGTDTQYF. The CDR3 DNA is TGTGCCAGCAGTTACTTAGCGGGAGGCACAGATACGCAGTATTTT.

V is TRBV2 and J is TRBJ2-1; D might be TRBD2 (5 bases). Trimming left V 8 bases short and J 10 bases short, with 12 bases between. Germline V gives CDR1 SNHLY, CDR2 FYNNEI. The CDR3 runs 11 residues. CDR3 sequence reads: CASVEGGEQFF. CDR3 nucleotide sequence: TGTGCCAGCGTCGAGGGTGGCGAGCAGTTCTTC. Drawing the rest from reference TRBV2 and TRBJ2-1, the complete variable domain is EPEVTQTPSHQVTQMGQEVILRCVPISNHLYFYWYRQILGQKVEFLVSFYNNEISEKSEIFDDQFSVERPDGSNFTLKIRSTKLEDSAMYFCASVEGGEQFFGPGTRLTVL.

V usage is TRBV18 and J usage is TRBJ2-7; weak D call: TRBD2 (6 bases). In germline, CDR1 is KGHSH, CDR2 LQKENI. The CDR3 sequence is 12 residues long. V was shortened by 8 bases and J by 2 bases, with 10 bases between the two germline ends. CDR3 nucleotide sequence: TGTGCCAGCCGGGGACTCCCCTACGAGCAGTACTTC. This codes for CASRGLPYEQYF.

The gene calls are TRBV19 and TRBJ2-4; unclear D gene. V was shortened by 7 bases and J by 0 bases, with 7 bases between the two germline ends. This CDR3 contains 13 residues. Germline values: CDR1 LNHDA, CDR2 SQIVND (reference sequence). CDR3 loop: CASTGLAKNIQYF. DNA of the CDR3: TGTGCCAGTACCGGGCTAGCCAAAAACATTCAGTACTTC.

About this clone itself: The sample has other DNA sequences that encode this CDR3 too. V usage is TRBV7-3 and J usage is TRBJ2-3; a possible D gene is TRBD2 (5 bases). The V gene lost 2 bases and the J gene lost 3 bases, with 9 bases spanning the gap. The CDR3 runs to 14 residues. Looked up from germline, CDR1 is SGHTA and CDR2 is FQGTGA. CDR3 DNA: TGTGCCAGCAGCTTAGCCGGAGGTACAGATACGCAGTATTTT. As protein: CASSLAGGTDTQYF.

The rearrangement links TRBV2 to TRBJ2-3, with no clear D. Germline CDR1 and CDR2: SNHLY and FYNNEI. V dropped 4 bases and J dropped 5 bases, with 4 bases sitting between them. The CDR3 has 11 residues. CDR3 sequence: CASSGKDTQYF. For the CDR3, the DNA is TGTGCCAGCAGTGGAAAAGATACGCAGTATTTT.

The chain combines TRBV7-3 with TRBJ2-2, with D uncertain. Germline V gene data show CDR1 as SGHTA and CDR2 as FQGTGA. There are 14 residues in the CDR3. The V end lost 6 bases, the J end lost 2 bases, and 10 bases lay between the germline ends. CDR3 sequence reads: CASRITSNTGELFF. CDR3 nucleotides: TGTGCCAGCAGAATTACATCTAACACCGGGGAGCTGTTTTTT.

This clone was counted a single time. The chain combines TRBV7-2 with TRBJ1-3; tentatively, D is TRBD1 (6 bases). Germline V gene data show CDR1 as SGHTA and CDR2 as FQGNSA. Between the trimmed V and J ends, which lost 1 base and 4 bases, there was a span of 8 bases. This CDR3 spans 14 amino acids. CDR3 residues: CASSLGGQGNTIYF. The DNA of the CDR3 is TGTGCCAGCAGCTTAGGCGGACAGGGAAACACCATATATTTT.

The chain joins TRBV29-1 to TRBJ1-1, with D unclear. The CDR3 has 12 residues. CDR1 and CDR2 (germline): SQVTM, ANQGSEA. V lost 0 bases, J lost 8 bases, and 10 bases lay in between. The DNA of the CDR3 is TGCAGCGTTGAAGATCTTACGGTAGAAGCTTTCTTT. It codes for CSVEDLTVEAFF.

This clone was counted only a few times. The chain is built from TRBV30 and TRBJ1-1; 7 nucleotides line up with TRBD1. Germline CDR1 GTSNPN, CDR2 SVGIG (reference sequence). With 2 bases clipped from V and 5 bases from J, the junction kept 5 bases outside the gene matches. CDR3 length: 13 amino acids. The DNA of the CDR3 is TGTGCCTGGAGTAGGGGGCGTGGGACTGAAGCTTTCTTT. Its protein is CAWSRGRGTEAFF.